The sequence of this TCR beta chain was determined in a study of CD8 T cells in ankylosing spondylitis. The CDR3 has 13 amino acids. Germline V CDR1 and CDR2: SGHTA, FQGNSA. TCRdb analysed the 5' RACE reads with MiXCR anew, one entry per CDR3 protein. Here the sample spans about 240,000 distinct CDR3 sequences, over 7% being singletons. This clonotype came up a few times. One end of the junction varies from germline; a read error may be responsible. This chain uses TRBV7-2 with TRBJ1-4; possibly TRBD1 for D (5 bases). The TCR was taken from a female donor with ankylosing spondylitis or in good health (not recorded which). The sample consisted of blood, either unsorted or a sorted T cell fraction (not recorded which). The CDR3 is CASSSGTSEKLFF. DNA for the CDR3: TGTGCCAGCAGTTCCGGGACTAGTGAAAAACTGTTTTTT.